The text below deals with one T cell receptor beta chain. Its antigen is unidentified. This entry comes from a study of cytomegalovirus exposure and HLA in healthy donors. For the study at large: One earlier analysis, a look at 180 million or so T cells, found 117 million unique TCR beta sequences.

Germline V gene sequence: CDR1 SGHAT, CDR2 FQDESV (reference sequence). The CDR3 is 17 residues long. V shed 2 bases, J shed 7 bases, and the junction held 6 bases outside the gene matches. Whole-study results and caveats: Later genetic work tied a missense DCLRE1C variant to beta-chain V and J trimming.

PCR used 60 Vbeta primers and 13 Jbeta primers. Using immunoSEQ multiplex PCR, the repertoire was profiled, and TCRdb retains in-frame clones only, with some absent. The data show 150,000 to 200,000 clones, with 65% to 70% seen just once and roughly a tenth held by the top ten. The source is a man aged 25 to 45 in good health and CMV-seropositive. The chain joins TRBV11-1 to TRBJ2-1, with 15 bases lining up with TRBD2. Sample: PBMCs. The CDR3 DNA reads TGTGCCAGCAGCTTATGGGCCGGGACTAGCGGGAGGAATGAGCAGTTCTTC. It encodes CASSLWAGTSGRNEQFF.